A selection of T cell receptor beta chains follows, all from one sample in a study of STAT5B mutations in CD4+ large granular lymphocyte leukemia. TCRdb's copy holds only in-frame clones and misses some; the assay was immunoSEQ multiplex PCR. The data hold 40,000 or so clones, with over 70% observed a single time. Sample: CD4+ T cells from blood buffy coats. Every receptor here comes from a human donor in good health. CDR3s leave out the opening cysteine and the closing phenylalanine or tryptophan. Only some rows state a clone size, as once, few, many or a class for expanded clones.

v_call | clone_size | cdr3_aa
TRBV7-8 | . | ASRGAGGQETQY
TRBV7-6 | few | ASSLGRLAGYLSSYNEQF
TRBV30 | . | AWSVIGQGAQQF
TRBV7-2 | . | ASSSHPYEQY
TRBV5-6 | . | ASSLFTNSYEQY
TRBV7-2 | few | ASSLESLGGYT
TRBV6-5 | . | ASIYQGIQY
TRBV14 | . | ASSLRQGRETQY
TRBV6-5 | . | ASSLRNTEAF
TRBV10-1 | . | ASSVGSPYEQY
TRBV18 | once | ASSVYRDGTSANEQF
TRBV7-9 | . | ASSLEDASTEAF
TRBV4-1 | . | ASSQDWSGLKPYEQY
TRBV7-8 | once | ASSLAGGTVGSYEQY
TRBV9 | . | ASSVRVNIGAEQF
TRBV5-8 | . | ASSTGTSVGPQH
TRBV19 | . | ASPIPRGRKETQY
TRBV6-5 | once | ASRAGTNTGELF
TRBV19 | few | ASSPDTGSDTQY
TRBV18 | . | ASSPSAGSGANVLT
TRBV7-9 | . | ASSSEGGYEQY
TRBV7-9 | . | ASSFPGTTFTDTQY
TRBV7-9 | once | ASSLNRGLNYGYT
TRBV5-8 | . | ASRTTRFVGQGSYEQY
TRBV27 | . | ASSRQGMIYEQY
TRBV18 | . | ASSPLRGWDTEAF